This entry concerns a single TCR beta chain. Its antigen is unknown. This specimen comes from a study of T cell responses to AZD1222 COVID-19 vaccine. TCRdb keeps only in-frame clones here, not all; method: immunoSEQ multiplex PCR. The sample contains 90,000 to 120,000 clones, under 95% of which appear only once. The study's findings and limits: An increase in Spike-specific TCR breadth and depth was observed after two AZD1222 doses. Spike was spanned by vaccine-associated CD4 TCRs, which were dominant at 160-218 and 743-854. Females made up more of the donors, who were largely white British, and clonal diversity may have come out too low. AZD1222 recipients seropositive at baseline numbered only six or seven.

The CDR3 consists of 14 residues. CDR1 is SGHAT, CDR2 FQNNGV, per germline. V lost 1 base to trimming and J lost 2 bases, with 9 bases between them. The chain uses TRBV11-2 and TRBJ2-7; no clear D. The sample consisted of peripheral blood, taken on day 0 of AZD1222 vaccination. This receptor was identified in an adult in good health. The CDR3 DNA reads as TGTGCCAGCAGCTTAGGGTGGCCAGCCTACGAGCAGTACTTC. It codes for CASSLGWPAYEQYF.